This T cell receptor (beta chain) was documented in a study of CD8 T cells in Susac syndrome. V was pared by 7 bases and J by 3 bases, with 26 bases between. CDR1 DFQATT and CDR2 SNEGSKA come from the germline V gene (reference sequence). The CDR3 totals 17 residues. Reverse transcription of about 0.5 to 1 ug RNA was carried out with random hexamers. A multiplex approach, immunoSEQ multiplex PCR, amplified TCR beta CDR3 across 54 Vbeta and 13 Jbeta. TCRdb ran MiXCR on the immunoSEQ multiplex PCR reads and lists one entry per CDR3 protein. This sample has 150,000 or so distinct CDR3 sequences, with around 93% found just once.

The V gene is TRBV20-1, the J gene TRBJ2-3; maybe TRBD2 (6 bases). The sample taken for sequencing was CD4+ T cells from PBMCs. This sequence was found in a human donor in good health. CDR3 in DNA: TGCAGTGTTCCATCCTCGGGCCGGGGGACGCCAACAGATACGCAGTATTTT. Translated: CSVPSSGRGTPTDTQYF.